This TCR beta chain was obtained from a study of cytomegalovirus exposure and HLA in healthy donors (dated by TCRdb to 2017 to 2019). With respect to the entire study: According to an earlier analysis of 587 of the donors, some 170 million T cells yielded 117 million unique TCR beta sequences and around 300 Gb of sequence data. An early release covering more than 500 HLA-typed donors comprised approximately 290 gigabases of sequencing data and roughly 86 million unique TCR sequences. The genetic ancestry cluster associated with self-reported Caucasian donors included 81% of the 398 genotyped donors. The study aimed to test whether signatures of past pathogen exposure could be identified by cataloging public T cell receptors. The study used immunosequencing to profile the T cell repertoires of approximately 690 subjects and linked those repertoires to cytomegalovirus serostatus. A separate validation cohort of about 110 different subjects was used in addition to the 666-subject first cohort. To predict cytomegalovirus infection status, the study brought together high-throughput TCR immunosequencing, statistical association of individual TCRs with disease status, and machine learning. In a later analysis, previously published TCR beta repertoires from about 640 donors were re-analyzed and high-resolution HLA genotyping was added so that TCR occurrence patterns could be studied. Rather than drawing on any new phenotypic data, the later analysis identified candidate immune exposures from TCR beta sequences and the way those sequences occurred across donors. An earlier analysis of 587 of the donors used high-throughput TCR beta sequencing to judge whether each TCR beta V gene segment behaved as functional or pseudogenic. Alongside the repertoire data, information on donor age, sex, ethnicity and CMV serostatus was compiled. In a later genetic analysis, genome-wide SNP genotypes for about 55% of the 666 donors were used, and that subset was treated as a discovery cohort. Every discovery cohort repertoire had been produced on one sequencing platform. HLA typing included class I and class II loci at four-digit resolution. Typing coverage differed by locus: A, B, C, DRB1 and DQB1 were typed in roughly 629-640 donors, DQA1 in about 550, DPA1 in some 610, and DPB1 in 400 to 490. About five DR-DQ haplotypes were treated as single units for association and clustering because of strong linkage in the cohort. Across approximately 420 genotyped donors of the cohort, an average of about 240,000 unique TCR beta nucleotide sequences per donor were sequenced, and approximately 17% of those sequences were non-productive.

Libraries were constructed by the immunoSEQ multiplex PCR assay. For the multiplex PCR, a mixture combining 60 forward primers for TCR Vbeta segments and 13 reverse primers for TCR Jbeta segments was used. Amplification of the CDR3 region of rearranged TCR beta genes was performed with a multiplex PCR assay on genomic DNA. Amplified TCR beta libraries were sequenced as 87-base-pair reads on the Illumina HiSeq System. The authors' pipeline ran thus. In a later analysis, roughly 80 million unique TCR beta chains were counted across the roughly 610 repertoires, and around 10 million of these chains were shared by at least two donors. To remove PCR and sequencing errors, raw reads were error-corrected and collapsed into unique sequences using a nearest-neighbor algorithm that merged closely related sequences. To assign V, D and J gene segments, CDR3 sequences were aligned to IMGT reference sequences. For a sequence to be retained, at least a six-nucleotide match to both a V gene segment and a J gene segment was required. A rearrangement was called productive if the CDR3 had no stop codons and remained in frame with V and J, and every other rearrangement was called non-productive. CDR3 was defined by IMGT convention, running from the second conserved V-encoded cysteine to the conserved J-encoded phenylalanine. In an earlier analysis of around 600 of the donors, sequences lacking an unambiguous match to a single V gene segment were excluded. An earlier analysis of under 750 of the donors called V segments functional above 56.7% productive rearrangements and segregating when the between-donor standard deviation exceeded 5%. A statistical classification framework was built for diagnosing cytomegalovirus status from the catalog of TCR beta chain sequences. In a later analysis, V and J genes were assigned by comparing TCR nucleotide sequences against IMGT/GENE-DB human TR gene sequences. In a later analysis, CDR3 sequences and most-parsimonious VDJ recombination scenarios were assigned using the TCRdist pipeline. In a later analysis, each TCR beta chain was defined by its CDR3 amino acid sequence together with its V-gene family, and reads without a unique V-gene family were excluded. In a later analysis, 500 to 700 highly shared, low-generation-probability nucleotide sequences were removed to address suspected cross-contamination and a sequencing artifact. In a later analysis, a clonal expansion index was calculated for each public chain from normalized within-repertoire ranks of inferred template counts. Generation probabilities in a later analysis came from a VDJ recombination model fitted to out-of-frame rearrangements, and those results were checked against IGoR. In a later analysis, TCR-TCR, TCR-HLA and TCR-CMV co-occurrence was scored with hypergeometric tests, and a repertoire-size bias correction was applied to TCR pairs. A later analysis estimated false discovery rates by permuting HLA or CMV assignments 20 times. In a later analysis, co-occurring TCRs were grouped using DBSCAN, and TCRdist sequence similarity was added for clustering within HLA-allele-positive subsets. For co-occurrence clustering, repertoires with fewer than 30,000 or more than 120,000 public chains were excluded, along with a handful of repertoires with anomalous nucleotide sharing. The table was pulled from immuneACCESS by TCRdb, which kept in-frame rearrangements only. Such tables lose some clones; where checked, under half of the loss comes from unresolved V genes, and the rest has no known cause. V, J and clone size were drawn from that table, and D and trimming were deduced from the DNA. A total of about 190,000 clones appear in this sample, 80% to 85% of them only once. Roughly 0.73% of the sample is held by the ten biggest clonotypes.

This clone was recorded once. Its antigen specificity is not known. No base qualities exist here, and no much larger clone lies one base off it. The cohort was made up of under 800 healthy bone marrow donors. Cohort members were all nominally healthy when sampled, although unrecorded immune exposures were likely present. The donor was CMV seronegative and belonged to the group of 352 seronegative cohort members. Every donor gave a peripheral blood sample, and the peripheral blood mononuclear cells from that sample were used for TCR beta sequencing. Genomic DNA was extracted from the blood cell samples with the Qiagen DNeasy Blood Extraction Kit. CDR3 length: 14 amino acids, cysteine to phenylalanine. Of the read, only the CDR3 DNA is kept; its 42 bases are in frame from base 1. V is reduced by 2 bases and J by 4 bases, leaving a spacing of 11 bases between them. The germline V gene provides CDR1 MNHEY and CDR2 SVGAGI.

Points the paper makes about the study in general: According to a later analysis, most CMV-associated TCR beta chains appeared to be HLA-restricted, and the HLA associations seemed to be driven largely by CMV exposure. Because some donors lacked HLA typing at each locus, the association tests relied only on the typed subset. A further reported finding was that TCR beta sequences accurately predicted the HLA-A and HLA-B alleles for most subjects in the first cohort. A later analysis associated about 16,000 TCR beta sequences with specific HLA alleles at a false discovery rate of 0.05. Roughly uniform sequencing depth across donors was assumed in presence/absence analyses, although this assumption may not hold. The authors suggested that the approach could potentially be extended to other disease states and immunological phenotypes. Most TCR sequences were seen in very few donors, while some public TCRs were found in many individuals. In an earlier analysis of around 600 of the donors, most TCR beta V segments appeared in productive rearrangements about 87% or about 30% of the time, broadly matching IMGT annotations. Some IMGT-functional V segments, including TRBV6-2 and TRBV6-3, could not be told apart with the 87-base-pair reads, so those segments were excluded. In vitro tests confirmed that three of the cytomegalovirus-associated TCR beta chains recognize cytomegalovirus antigens. An association between a missense DCLRE1C variant and V-gene and J-gene trimming of TCR beta chains was found in a later genetic analysis and replicated in an independent cohort. When HLA alleles, especially DR and DQ, strongly co-occurred, attributing TCR associations to individual alleles was difficult. The only immune exposure information available for the cohort was CMV serostatus. In a later analysis, several top co-occurrence clusters were reported to appear linked to parvovirus B19, influenza, CMV and Epstein-Barr virus. In both the original and validation cohorts, the classifier was reported to diagnose cytomegalovirus status with high specificity and sensitivity. A group of highly shared sequence variants was considered likely to be a technical artifact of the sequencing pipeline. The earlier analysis of 587 of the donors excluded some 15 rarely observed V segments, including chromosome 9 orphons, because counts were too low. In a later analysis, HLA-associated TCR beta chains were found to be more clonally expanded and to have lower generation probabilities than equally common non-associated chains. This cohort had only TCR beta chains sequenced, and the lack of alpha or paired-chain data limited which features could be detected. In a later analysis, TCR association rates were found to vary across HLA loci, with the most associated TCRs seen for DRB1 alleles and the fewest for HLA-C alleles. Compared with the roughly 710-donor mean, donors in an Asian-associated ancestry cluster had fewer N-insertions in productive TCRs, according to a later genetic analysis. Correlated functional status among segregating V segments might reflect linkage disequilibrium, but an unknown experimental factor could not be ruled out. The study gave a list of under 200 TCR beta chains associated with cytomegalovirus.

The sequenced sample consisted of PBMCs. The receptor was isolated from a woman aged 18-35 years in good health and CMV-seronegative. The V and J segments used are TRBV6-5 and TRBJ1-2; the D gene identity is not certain. The nucleotides are TGTGCCAGCAGTTACCTCGAGGGATTCTATGGCTACACCTTC. Its translation is CASSYLEGFYGYTF.